The TCR beta chain described here comes from a study of metastatic and nonmetastatic thyroid tumors. Each patient went into thyroid surgery without having received any treatment. This CDR3 is 15 amino acids long. CDR1 MNHNS and CDR2 SASEGT come from the germline V gene. The V end lost 6 bases, the J end lost 2 bases, and 15 bases lay between the germline ends. TCRdb ran MiXCR on the PCR reads. The sample carries some 6,900 clones, over 2.5% recorded once. By share of the sample, this clone is medium-sized. The V and J genes are TRBV6-1 and TRBJ2-3, with D perhaps matching TRBD1 (6 bases). The receptor was derived from a female donor with papillary thyroid cancer or a benign thyroid nodule (not recorded which). Some clones in this sample may be carry-over from other donors' samples. The specimen sequenced was tumor tissue. The DNA for the CDR3 is TGTGCCAGCAGATCAATGACAGGTTTCACAGATACGCAGTATTTT. Amino acid sequence: CASRSMTGFTDTQYF.